The clone carrying this TCR beta chain appeared many times. The target antigen is unknown. Template material for amplifying TCR beta CDR3 regions consisted of RNA transcripts. The HTBI primer set drove a first-round RT-PCR of the TCR CDR3. TCRdb fed the multiplex PCR reads into MiXCR, producing one record per CDR3 protein. The sample yields about 360,000 distinct CDR3 sequences, roughly 13% seen once. CDR1 is MDHEN, CDR2 SYDVKM, per germline. The CDR3 is 17 amino acids. Trimming pared 7 bases from V and 2 bases from J, leaving 21 bases between. This entry belongs to a study of T cells in Graves' hyperthyroidism and ophthalmopathy. Among the patients, aged 18 to 65, hyperthyroidism was newly diagnosed and had lasted under 2 months. Lactation, pregnancy, other autoimmune disease or uncontrolled infection excluded patients. The diagnostic basis comprised clinical symptoms, serum thyroxine and TRAb, thyroid ultrasound and orbital computed tomography.

Study-wide points: Model predictions of ophthalmopathy came a median around 6.5 months before onset.

The sequenced sample consisted of blood. This chain connects TRBV28 to TRBJ2-1; no clear D gene. This receptor was taken from a woman aged 18-35 years with Graves' hyperthyroidism. CDR3 residues: CASTPSGHGSTYNEQFF. Here the CDR3 DNA reads TGTGCCAGCACTCCCTCTGGGCACGGATCCACCTACAATGAGCAGTTCTTC.